This passage covers 8 T cell receptor beta chains from one sample sequenced in a study of cytomegalovirus exposure and HLA in healthy donors (dated by TCRdb to 2016 to 2017). The library came from the immunoSEQ multiplex PCR assay. The multiplex PCR relied on a mix of 60 forward primers for TCR Vbeta segments and 13 reverse primers for TCR Jbeta segments. Entries here come from immuneACCESS through TCRdb and include only in-frame sequences with V and J called. Some clones fail to appear in such tables; in the studies checked, an unresolved V gene covers under half of the shortfall, and the cause of the remainder is unknown. Recorded for this sample are 110,000 to 150,000 clones; 60% to 80% of them occurred a single time. Of the sample, around 1.7% is held by the ten largest clones. Sequencing was done on a sample of PBMCs. Source of these receptors: a woman between 25 and 40 years old in good health and CMV-seronegative.

The gene calls are TRBV18 and TRBJ1-5; D may be TRBD1 (5 bases). There are 14 residues in the CDR3. Germline assignment: CDR1 KGHSH and CDR2 LQKENI. The ends were cut back, 2 bases at V and 6 bases at J, with 11 bases in the middle. The CDR3, as DNA: TGTGCCAGCTCACCAGACAGTTCGGCTCAGCCCCAGCATTTT. This encodes CASSPDSSAQPQHF.

This clone was observed once. This sequence joins TRBV6-1 and TRBJ1-1, with D perhaps matching TRBD1 (6 bases). The ends were cut back, 5 bases at V and 2 bases at J, with 12 bases in the middle. The CDR3 is 14 residues long. Per germline, CDR1 MNHNS and CDR2 SASEGT. The CDR3 DNA follows: TGTGCCAGCAGTCTGGACAGATTTAACACTGAAGCTTTCTTT. Its protein product is CASSLDRFNTEAFF.

The chain couples TRBV21-1 to TRBJ2-3; TRBD2 is taken as the D call from the table, unchecked against the DNA. TRBV21-1 is a listed pseudogene. The CDR3 consists of 15 residues. CDR3 loop: CASSETGTTRDTQYF. CDR3 nucleotide sequence: TGTGCCAGCAGCGAAACCGGGACTACTCGGGATACGCAGTATTTT.

The chain couples TRBV5-4 to TRBJ2-3; D is ambiguous. The CDR3 contains 13 residues. The V end was cut by 4 bases, the J end by 2 bases, with 8 bases between. Germline values: CDR1 SGHNT, CDR2 YYREEE (reference sequence). Here the CDR3 reads CASSRGPTDTQYF. The CDR3 DNA sequence: TGTGCCAGCAGCCGCGGTCCCACAGATACGCAGTATTTT.

This clone appeared a few times. The V gene is TRBV6-5, the J gene TRBJ2-1; 7 bases align to TRBD2. CDR3 size: 15 residues. Germline loops: CDR1 MNHEY, CDR2 SVGAGI. Losses at the gene ends were 5 bases for V and 3 bases for J; bases not matched to a gene: 7. Here the CDR3 reads CASSPQRGVYNEQFF. CDR3 coding DNA: TGTGCCAGCAGTCCGCAGCGGGGCGTCTACAATGAGCAGTTCTTC.

V usage is TRBV9 and J usage is TRBJ1-6, with D tentatively TRBD1 (5 bases). Deletions cut 0 bases from V and 7 bases from J, with 11 bases between. CDR1 and CDR2 (germline): SGDLS, YYNGEE. This CDR3 is 15 amino acids long. This CDR3 reads CASSVGVGLNSPLHF. As DNA, the CDR3 is TGTGCCAGCAGCGTAGGGGTGGGACTGAATTCACCCCTCCACTTT.

For this clone: Within the sample, other DNA sequences also encode this same CDR3. The V call is TRBV2, the J call TRBJ1-1, with a weak D call TRBD1 (6 bases). Trimming shortened V by 0 bases and J by 1 base, and 6 bases separated the two germline ends. Germline V gene sequence: CDR1 SNHLY, CDR2 FYNNEI. The CDR3 contains 14 residues. The chain's CDR3 is CASSEAGQNTEAFF. In DNA form, the CDR3 reads TGTGCCAGCAGTGAAGCGGGACAGAACACTGAAGCTTTCTTT.

This sequence joins TRBV9 and TRBJ2-2; 13 bases line up with TRBD2. The CDR3 sequence is 16 residues long. The germline gives CDR1 SGDLS, CDR2 YYNGEE. Unmatched junction bases numbered 3, after V lost 0 bases and J lost 7 bases. DNA of the CDR3: TGTGCCAGCAGCGTAGGACTAGCGGGGGGAGACGGGGAGCTGTTTTTT. Residues: CASSVGLAGGDGELFF.